The text below deals with one T cell receptor beta chain. Recruited during active infection, patients (from Seattle) were subsequently followed longitudinally. Sequencing used immunoSEQ multiplex PCR; TCRdb keeps in-frame clones, though not all of them. The sample lists roughly 180,000 clones, about four fifths occurring once. This record belongs to a study of blood T cell repertoires in COVID-19. Background on the study: Researchers got acute and convalescent COVID-19 samples from the United States, Italy and Spain.

This CDR3 spans 18 amino acids. V dropped 5 bases and J dropped 2; count of bases not matched to a gene: 11. Germline V gene data show CDR1 as SGHTA and CDR2 as FQGNSA. Sequenced material: peripheral blood. The TCR originated in a woman between 40 and 55 years old with COVID-19, enrolled during active disease. The chain couples TRBV7-2 to TRBJ2-1; 11 nucleotides align to TRBD2. The CDR3 is CASSLTSGRGGPYNEQFF. The CDR3 nucleotides are TGTGCCAGCAGCCTTACTAGCGGGAGAGGGGGCCCCTACAATGAGCAGTTCTTC. Drawing the rest from reference TRBV7-2 and TRBJ2-1, the complete variable domain is GAGVSQSPSNKVTEKGKDVELRCDPISGHTALYWYRQSLGQGLEFLIYFQGNSAPDKSGLPSDRFSAERTGGSVSTLTIQRTQQEDSAVYLCASSLTSGRGGPYNEQFFGPGTRLTVL.